This T cell receptor beta chain stems from a study of blood T cells in healthy people across ages. Together with a sample-barcoded 5' primer, a J-beta primer mix was included in a second PCR lasting about 7 to 11 cycles. TCRdb re-called the 5' RACE reads through MiXCR, storing one row per CDR3 protein. The repertoire includes roughly 1,800,000 distinct CDR3 sequences, around 50% of them detected once, and around 2.1% sits in the top ten. Every participating donor contributed around 9.5 milliliters of peripheral blood through a draw. What was sequenced was blood. The TCR originated in a woman aged 40-49 years in good health.

As DNA, the CDR3 is TGTGCCAGCAGACAGGGAGCTAGCGCCTATTCTGAGACCCAGTACTTC. This translates into CASRQGASAYSETQYF. This rearrangement joins TRBV28 to TRBJ2-5, with D possibly called TRBD1 or TRBD2 (6 bases each). Trimming shortened V by 6 bases and J by 5 bases, and 22 bases separated the two germline ends. This CDR3 spans 16 amino acids. Germline V gene data show CDR1 as MDHEN and CDR2 as SYDVKM.